This is a list of T cell receptor beta chains from one sample in a study of OX40 agonist ivuxolimab in advanced cancers. Sequencing used immunoSEQ multiplex PCR; TCRdb keeps in-frame clones, though not all of them. The sample contains under 25,000 clones, 70% to 85% of which appear only once. Here the sequenced sample was CD4+ or CD8+ T cells sorted from blood, taken in a trial of the OX40 agonist ivuxolimab. The receptors derive from an adult with an advanced solid tumor such as melanoma, head and neck, liver or kidney cancer. CDR3s include the opening cysteine and the closing phenylalanine or tryptophan. Fields, in order: V gene, J gene, CDR3 length, D gene, clone size, CDR3 protein, CDR3 DNA. D genes are given only for firm matches. Clone size is given for some rows only: seen once, a few or many times, or a class if the clone is expanded.

TRBV11-2,TRBJ2-6,19,-,-,CASSLDGGTVMTGANVLTF,TGTGCCAGCAGCTTAGATGGGGGGACAGTCATGACTGGGGCCAACGTCCTGACTTTC
TRBV25-1,TRBJ2-7,14,-,-,CASSDRGGAYEQYF,TGTGCCAGCAGTGATAGAGGGGGGGCCTACGAGCAGTACTTC
TRBV7-2,TRBJ2-1,13,-,-,CASSPGTYNEQFF,TGTGCCAGCAGCCCCGGAACCTACAATGAGCAGTTCTTC
TRBV10-3,TRBJ1-5,14,-,-,CAISELRTNQPQHF,TGTGCCATCAGTGAGTTACGGACCAATCAGCCCCAGCATTTT
TRBV28,TRBJ2-7,14,-,-,CASSFRGISYEQYF,TGTGCCAGCAGTTTTCGCGGTATCTCCTACGAGCAGTACTTC
TRBV6-4,TRBJ2-1,15,TRBD2,-,CASRAGTSGYNEQFF,TGTGCCAGCAGAGCCGGGACTAGCGGATACAATGAGCAGTTCTTC
TRBV11-2,TRBJ2-7,17,TRBD1,once,CASSLVPRRDRLSEQYF,TGTGCCAGCAGCTTAGTCCCCCGGCGGGACAGGCTGAGCGAGCAGTACTTC
TRBV9,TRBJ2-1,14,-,-,CASSVVPGGLEQFF,TGTGCCAGCAGCGTAGTCCCCGGGGGGCTCGAGCAGTTCTTC
TRBV7-9,TRBJ2-7,15,TRBD2,-,CASSYEGLADYEQYF,TGTGCCAGCAGCTACGAAGGACTAGCGGACTACGAGCAGTACTTC
TRBV4-1,TRBJ1-1,14,-,-,CASSHSQGTYEAFF,TGCGCCAGCAGCCACAGCCAGGGCACCTATGAAGCTTTCTTT
TRBV27,TRBJ1-4,12,-,-,CASSSVQKQLFF,TGTGCCAGCAGTTCCGTTCAGAAACAACTGTTTTTT